This T cell receptor (beta chain) was sequenced in a study of shared clonotypes between healthy human individuals. This CDR3 is 15 amino acids long. The germline V gene encodes CDR1 SGHRS and CDR2 YFSETQ. J lost 3 bases, V lost 4 bases, and 5 bases had no gene match. The data were produced by immunoSEQ multiplex PCR, yet TCRdb's version contains in-frame clones alone and is incomplete. The table shows 850,000 to 1,200,000 clones, with about 74% occurring only once. The chain recombines TRBV5-1 with TRBJ2-7; the match to TRBD2 covers 12 bases. The receptor was isolated from a man between 18 and 35 years old in good health. Sequencing was done on a sample of memory CD4+ T cells sorted from blood. As to subset: CD45RA-negative fraction. The CDR3 DNA is TGCGCCAGCAGCAAGGGGACTAGCGGGTACTACGAGCAGTACTTC. It codes for CASSKGTSGYYEQYF.